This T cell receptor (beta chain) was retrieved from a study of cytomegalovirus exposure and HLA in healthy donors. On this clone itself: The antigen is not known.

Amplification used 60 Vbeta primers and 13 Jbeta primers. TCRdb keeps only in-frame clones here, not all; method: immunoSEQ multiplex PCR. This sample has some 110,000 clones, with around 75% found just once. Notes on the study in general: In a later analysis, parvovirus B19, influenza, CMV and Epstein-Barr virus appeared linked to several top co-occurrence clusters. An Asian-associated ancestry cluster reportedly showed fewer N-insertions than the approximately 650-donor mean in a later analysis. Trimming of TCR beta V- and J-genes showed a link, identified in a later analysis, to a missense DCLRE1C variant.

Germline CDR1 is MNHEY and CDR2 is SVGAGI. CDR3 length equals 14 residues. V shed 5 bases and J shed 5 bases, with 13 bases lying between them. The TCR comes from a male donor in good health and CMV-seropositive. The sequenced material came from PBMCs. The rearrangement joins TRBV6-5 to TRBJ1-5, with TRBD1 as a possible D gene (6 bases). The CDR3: CASSKQGRDQPQHF. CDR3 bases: TGTGCCAGCAGTAAACAGGGTCGGGATCAGCCCCAGCATTTT.